This T cell receptor (beta chain) was documented in a study of brain T cells in children with intractable seizures. Produced via immunoSEQ multiplex PCR; TCRdb's table is partial and in-frame only. Among about 350,000 clones, 93% were seen once, and the ten largest hold about 6%. Documented time point: blood from clinic visit 5 months post-surgery; TSC patient then seizure free. The sequenced cases were selected for having the highest brain T cell transcript signatures. V lost 7 bases, J lost 1 base, and 11 bases lay in between. The CDR3 is 14 residues long. CDR1 is LNHDA, CDR2 SQIVND, per germline (reference sequence).

This TCR derives from a boy in the first two years of life with tuberous sclerosis and intractable seizures. J is TRBJ1-3 and V is TRBV19; no clear D gene. The sequenced sample was peripheral blood, obtained more than 4 months after surgery. CDR3 coding DNA: TGTGCCAGTACCCTTGGGGTTTCTGGAAACACCATATATTTT. Its protein product is CASTLGVSGNTIYF.